A single sample is the source of the 23 T cell receptor beta chains below, sequenced in a study of T cells in tuberculosis (dated 2018 in TCRdb). Library preparation used the immunoSEQ multiplex PCR assay. TCRdb carries this immuneACCESS record with in-frame sequences only. Its versions omit some clonotypes, under half of them owing to an unresolved V gene in the studies checked, with the rest unexplained. For this sample the table gives around 45,000 clones, of which approximately 94% were detected only once. The ten largest clones represent around 1.9% of the sample. Material: PBMCs. The receptors originated from a donor aged 10 to 29 with latent tuberculosis or without tuberculosis infection. Some clones in this sample may be carry-over from other donors' samples.

This clone was recorded only once. V and J are TRBV30 and TRBJ1-2; D remains unclear. This CDR3 has 13 residues. The germline gives CDR1 GTSNPN, CDR2 SVGIG (reference sequence). V shed 6 bases and J shed 2 bases, with 13 bases lying between them. The CDR3 loop is CACPTGGNYGYTF. CDR3 DNA sequence: TGTGCCTGTCCCACGGGAGGCAACTATGGCTACACCTTC.

The genes are TRBV5-1 and TRBJ2-5; no firm D call. CDR1 is SGHRS and CDR2 is YFSETQ in the germline V gene. V was pared by 7 bases and J by 2 bases, with 15 bases between. The CDR3 totals 14 residues. DNA for the CDR3: TGCGCCAGCTATCTAGTCCTAGGACAAGAGACCCAGTACTTC. Translating gives CASYLVLGQETQYF.

This sequence joins TRBV7-2 and TRBJ2-1, with 8 bases that match TRBD2. Germline V CDR1 and CDR2: SGHTA, FQGNSA. This CDR3 region has 15 residues. With V trimmed by 1 base and J by 9 bases, 8 bases remained unmatched. DNA for the CDR3: TGTGCCAGCAGCTTAGGGGGACTAGGACATGGTGAGCAGTTCTTC. The encoded protein is CASSLGGLGHGEQFF. The complete variable domain, with remaining parts taken from reference TRBV7-2 and TRBJ2-1, reads GAGVSQSPSNKVTEKGKDVELRCDPISGHTALYWYRQSLGQGLEFLIYFQGNSAPDKSGLPSDRFSAERTGGSVSTLTIQRTQQEDSAVYLCASSLGGLGHGEQFFGPGTRLTVL.

The chain is built from TRBV28 and TRBJ2-5, with 12 bases lining up with TRBD2. Looked up from germline, CDR1 is MDHEN and CDR2 is SYDVKM. Trimming removed 4 bases from V and 5 bases from J; junction bases left unmatched: 8. The CDR3 spans 16 residues. CDR3 nucleotides: TGTGCCAGCAGTTCTAGCGGGAGGGCCCGTTTTGAGACCCAGTACTTC. Translated, it gives CASSSSGRARFETQYF.

The chain recombines TRBV7-9 with TRBJ2-2; the D is unclear. The germline CDR1 and CDR2 sequences are SEHNR and FQNEAQ (reference sequence). This CDR3 has 11 amino acids. The germline V and J ends were trimmed by 4 bases and 7 bases, with 4 bases remaining between them. The DNA for the CDR3 is TGTGCCAGCAGCTCCGGCGGGGAGCTGTTTTTT. It encodes CASSSGGELFF.

The chain combines TRBV2 with TRBJ1-5; no definite D call. This CDR3 has 14 amino acids. Germline CDR1 and CDR2: SNHLY and FYNNEI. With 7 bases removed from V and 0 bases from J, the gap between germline ends came to 10 bases. The CDR3 region is CASTQTYSNQPQHF. CDR3 DNA sequence: TGTGCCAGCACACAGACGTATAGCAATCAGCCCCAGCATTTT.

The DNA for the CDR3 is TGCGCCAGCAGCCAAGACCACAGCAGTCAAGAGACCCAGTACTTC. Amino acids: CASSQDHSSQETQYF. J is TRBJ2-5 and V is TRBV4-3; D ambiguous. The ends were cut back, 0 bases at V and 2 bases at J, with 10 bases in the middle. The CDR3 extends over 15 amino acids. The germline V gene has CDR1 LGHNA and CDR2 YSLEER.

The chain links TRBV9 to TRBJ2-1; TRBD2 matches 10 bases. Germline V CDR1 and CDR2: SGDLS, YYNGEE. V dropped 4 bases and J dropped 7; count of bases not matched to a gene: 8. The length of the CDR3 is 15 residues. This CDR3 is CASSPTSGRRNEQFF. As DNA, the CDR3 is TGTGCCAGCAGCCCGACTAGCGGGCGAAGGAATGAGCAGTTCTTC.

This chain connects TRBV4-1 to TRBJ2-7; maybe TRBD1 (5 bases). Germline CDR1 reads MGHRA; CDR2 reads YSYEKL. CDR3 length: 14 amino acids. V dropped 3 bases and J dropped 2 bases, with 11 bases sitting between them. The chain's CDR3 is CASSQSDRTYEQYF. The DNA for the CDR3 is TGCGCCAGCAGCCAGTCCGACAGAACCTACGAGCAGTACTTC.

The J gene is TRBJ1-1, the V gene TRBV5-1; 8 nucleotides align to TRBD1. CDR3 length equals 15 residues. The V segment lost 2 bases and the J segment 7 bases; nucleotides outside the gene matches: 10. From germline, CDR1 is SGHRS and CDR2 YFSETQ. The CDR3 DNA follows: TGCGCCAGCAGCTTAACGACAGGGGTCCCTCTTGAAGCTTTCTTT. Translating gives CASSLTTGVPLEAFF.

V is TRBV12-5 and J is TRBJ2-7; D is uncertain. Germline V gene lookup returns CDR1 LGHNT and CDR2 FRNRAP. V gave up 2 bases and J gave up 4 bases, with 6 bases separating them. The CDR3 spans 12 residues. This CDR3 is CASGLPGYEQYF. CDR3 DNA: TGTGCTAGTGGTTTGCCGGGTTACGAGCAGTACTTC.

This clone has just one count. This chain connects TRBV4-2 to TRBJ2-6; D unclear. The length of the CDR3 is 14 residues. V lost 3 bases to trimming and J lost 4 bases, with 7 bases between them. From germline, CDR1 is LGHNA and CDR2 YNFKEQ. This CDR3 reads CASSQEAGANVLTF. The CDR3 coding sequence is TGTGCCAGCAGCCAGGAAGCGGGGGCCAACGTCCTGACTTTC.

The J gene is TRBJ1-1, the V gene TRBV10-2; D gene uncertain. With 4 bases removed from V and 6 bases from J, the gap between germline ends came to 12 bases. The CDR3 extends over 13 amino acids. CDR1 WSHSY and CDR2 SAAADI come from the germline V gene. The CDR3 coding sequence is TGCGCCAGCAGTGGCCAGTTGTGGTCTGAAGCTTTCTTT. It encodes CASSGQLWSEAFF.

The chain employs TRBV4-2 and TRBJ2-7; D not resolved. The CDR3 consists of 13 residues. Trimming removed 2 bases from V and 3 bases from J, with 8 bases in between. The germline V gene has CDR1 LGHNA and CDR2 YNFKEQ. CDR3 sequence reads: CASSQYLLYEQYF. The CDR3 nucleotides are TGTGCCAGCAGCCAATATCTCCTCTACGAGCAGTACTTC.

The CDR3 region is CSVGRQSLGTDTQYF. In DNA, the CDR3 is TGCAGCGTGGGCCGCCAGAGCCTGGGCACAGATACGCAGTATTTT. The chain has TRBV29-1 and TRBJ2-3, with D unclear. This CDR3 contains 15 residues. V lost 6 bases and J 1 base, leaving 17 bases between the germline ends. Germline values: CDR1 SQVTM, CDR2 ANQGSEA.

V is TRBV4-1 and J is TRBJ1-5, with D possibly being TRBD1 (5 bases). This CDR3 has 17 residues. Per the germline V gene, CDR1 is MGHRA and CDR2 is YSYEKL. V shed 0 bases and J shed 8 bases, with 20 bases lying between them. The CDR3 protein is CASSQDSRVQGREPQHF. The CDR3, as DNA: TGCGCCAGCAGCCAAGATAGTAGGGTCCAGGGAAGAGAGCCCCAGCATTTT.

The chain uses TRBV4-1 and TRBJ2-5, with D possibly being TRBD1 (7 bases). The germline gives CDR1 MGHRA, CDR2 YSYEKL. V gave up 1 base and J gave up 3 bases, with 12 bases separating them. There are 15 residues in the CDR3. CDR3 coding DNA: TGCGCCAGCAGCCAAGTACGCAGGGGGGAAGAGACCCAGTACTTC. This sequence encodes CASSQVRRGEETQYF.

The CDR3: CASSQGRLAETDTQYF. In DNA form, the CDR3 reads TGCGCCAGCAGCCAAGGTCGACTAGCGGAAACAGATACGCAGTATTTT. The chain recombines TRBV4-3 with TRBJ2-3; 9 bases match TRBD2. The CDR3 spans 16 residues. The V gene's germline CDR1 is LGHNA and CDR2 YSLEER. With 1 base clipped from V and 3 bases from J, the junction kept 5 bases outside the gene matches.

The V call is TRBV6-6, the J call TRBJ2-7; the match to TRBD2 covers 11 bases. Germline lookup yields CDR1 MNHNY and CDR2 SVGAGI (reference sequence). CDR3 length equals 13 residues. J was trimmed by 5 bases and V by 4 bases; bases with no gene match: 1. The CDR3 here is CASSWTSGHEQYF. CDR3 DNA: TGTGCCAGCAGTTGGACTAGCGGGCACGAGCAGTACTTC.

The chain employs TRBV2 and TRBJ1-5; TRBD1 matches at 9 bases. V was pared by 1 base and J by 10 bases, with 8 bases of the junction left unmatched. The CDR3 length is 15 residues. Germline CDR1 SNHLY, CDR2 FYNNEI. The CDR3 is CASSEVGQGYRPQHF. The CDR3 nucleotides are TGTGCCAGCAGTGAAGTTGGACAGGGGTATCGTCCCCAGCATTTT.

V usage is TRBV6-5 and J usage is TRBJ1-4, with D unresolved. Germline V gene data show CDR1 as MNHEY and CDR2 as SVGAGI. The CDR3 is 13 amino acids. V dropped 0 bases and J dropped 7 bases, with 6 bases sitting between them. The CDR3: CASSYSRFEKLFF. The CDR3 DNA follows: TGTGCCAGCAGTTACTCGAGGTTTGAAAAACTGTTTTTT.

J is TRBJ2-3 and V is TRBV5-1, with D possibly TRBD1 on 5 matching bases. The V gene's germline CDR1 is SGHRS and CDR2 YFSETQ. Between the trimmed V and J ends, which lost 0 bases and 2 bases, there was a span of 10 bases. The length of the CDR3 is 15 residues. CDR3 region: CASSLDIRVTDTQYF. In nucleotides, the CDR3 is TGCGCCAGCAGCTTGGATATCAGGGTCACAGATACGCAGTATTTT.

The chain carries TRBV6-1 and TRBJ1-3, with D perhaps TRBD1 (6 bases). The germline V gene encodes CDR1 MNHNS and CDR2 SASEGT. V gave up 1 base and J gave up 0 bases, with 10 bases separating them. The CDR3 extends over 16 amino acids. The DNA for the CDR3 is TGTGCCAGCAGTGAAGGGGACACTTACTCTGGAAACACCATATATTTT. Its protein product is CASSEGDTYSGNTIYF.